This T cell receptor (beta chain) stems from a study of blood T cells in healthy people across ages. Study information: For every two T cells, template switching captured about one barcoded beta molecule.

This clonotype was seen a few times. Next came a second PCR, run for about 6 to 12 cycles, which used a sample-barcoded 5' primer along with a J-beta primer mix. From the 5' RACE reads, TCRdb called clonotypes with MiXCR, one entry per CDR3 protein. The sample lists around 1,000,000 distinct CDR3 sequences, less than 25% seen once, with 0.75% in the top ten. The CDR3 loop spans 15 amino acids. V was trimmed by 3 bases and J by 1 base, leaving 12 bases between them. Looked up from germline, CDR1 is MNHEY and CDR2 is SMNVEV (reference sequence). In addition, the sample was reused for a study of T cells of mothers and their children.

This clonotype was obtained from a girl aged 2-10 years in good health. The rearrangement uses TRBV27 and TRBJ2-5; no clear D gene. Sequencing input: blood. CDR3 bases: TGTGCCAGCAGTTTCTCCGTCCGGAGCCAAGAGACCCAGTACTTC. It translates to CASSFSVRSQETQYF.